This passage covers 29 T cell receptor beta chains from one sample sequenced in a study of blood T cells in healthy people across ages. Primers used in a second PCR of roughly 7 to 11 cycles were a sample-barcoded 5' primer and a J-beta primer mix. TCRdb re-called the 5' RACE reads with MiXCR, one entry per CDR3 protein. The data hold fewer than 1.5 million distinct CDR3 sequences, with approximately 40% observed a single time. Input material: blood. The source is a woman aged 18-29 years in good health.

Notes on this clonotype: An end of the junction does not agree with germline; a read error may underlie this. V gene TRBV28 combines with J gene TRBJ2-7; D gene ambiguous. The germline V gene encodes CDR1 MDHEN and CDR2 SYDVKM. The CDR3 covers 12 residues. The CDR3 reads CASSLTRAQQYF. CDR3 coding DNA: TGTGCCAGCAGTTTAACCCGGGCCCAGCAGTACTTT.

V and J are TRBV7-9 and TRBJ2-3; 10 positions match TRBD2. From germline, CDR1 is SEHNR and CDR2 FQNEAQ (reference sequence). V gave up 2 bases and J gave up 3 bases; unmatched junction bases: 5. This CDR3 has 16 amino acids. CDR3 amino acids: CASSLLLAGVTDTQYF. Here the CDR3 DNA reads TGTGCCAGCAGCTTACTCCTAGCGGGGGTGACAGATACGCAGTATTTT.

This clonotype was picked up a small number of times. The chain has TRBV4-1 and TRBJ2-5; 10 nucleotides match TRBD2. CDR1 is MGHRA and CDR2 is YSYEKL in the germline V gene. The CDR3 length is 16 residues. Trimming cost V 1 base and J 5 bases; bases outside gene matches: 7. CDR3 DNA: TGCGCCAGCAGCCAAGCCCTAGCGGGAGTCTTGGAGACCCAGTACTTC. It specifies CASSQALAGVLETQYF.

This chain connects TRBV29-1 to TRBJ2-1; possibly TRBD2 for D (5 bases). The CDR3 length is 10 residues. CDR1 is SQVTM and CDR2 is ANQGSEA in the germline V gene. V was cut by 5 bases and J by 12 bases, with 11 bases left in between. CDR3 loop: CSVNQAAQFF. The CDR3 DNA is TGCAGCGTTAATCAAGCGGCGCAGTTCTTC.

The rearrangement joins TRBV30 to TRBJ2-1; D is ambiguous. The CDR3 length is 11 residues. Deletions cut 0 bases from V and 6 bases from J, with 3 bases between. CDR1 is GTSNPN, CDR2 SVGIG, per germline (reference sequence). Written as DNA, the CDR3 is TGTGCCTGGAGTGTACTCAATGAGCAGTTCTTC. It specifies CAWSVLNEQFF.

This clonotype came up a few times. J is TRBJ2-5 and V is TRBV5-1; no reliable D call. The CDR3 has 8 residues. V dropped 10 bases and J dropped 9 bases, with 7 bases sitting between them. Germline V gene lookup returns CDR1 SGHRS and CDR2 YFSETQ. In DNA form, the CDR3 reads TGCGCCCCCGGGTCCCAGTACTTC. The encoded protein is CAPGSQYF.

This clonotype was counted a single time. The junction does not match germline at one end; this may be a read error. V and J are TRBV29-1 and TRBJ2-3; possibly TRBD1 for D (5 bases). The CDR3 length is 13 residues. The V gene's germline CDR1 is SQVTM and CDR2 ANQGSEA. The DNA of the CDR3 is TGCGGCGTTAACACAGGTACGCTGGATACGCAGTATTTT. Amino acid sequence: CGVNTGTLDTQYF.

This clonotype was observed a few times. The chain uses TRBV3-1 and TRBJ2-3; D uncertain. The germline V gene has CDR1 LGHDT and CDR2 YNNKEL (reference sequence). Trimming stripped 1 base from V and 0 bases from J, with 14 bases between. This CDR3 is 17 amino acids long. The CDR3 DNA reads TGTGCCAGCAGCCAAGCAGGAGCGAGCTCTAGCACAGATACGCAGTATTTT. Its protein is CASSQAGASSSTDTQYF.

This clonotype was seen once. The gene calls are TRBV4-3 and TRBJ2-3, with 10 bases fitting TRBD2. The J segment lost 3 bases and the V segment lost 0 bases, leaving 6 bases of the junction unmatched. CDR1 LGHNA and CDR2 YSLEER come from the germline V gene. This CDR3 spans 17 amino acids. The CDR3 here is CASSQDSASGGTDTQYF. The CDR3 nucleotides are TGCGCCAGCAGCCAAGATTCGGCTAGCGGGGGAACAGATACGCAGTATTTT.

Only one count was recorded for this clonotype. The chain couples TRBV29-1 to TRBJ2-5, with 7 bases lining up with TRBD1. The end of the DNA fits TRBJ2-7 better, so the J call may be wrong. There are 11 residues in the CDR3. Germline CDR1 and CDR2: SQVTM and ANQGSEA. CDR3 in DNA: TGCAGCGGTGACAGGGCCAACGAGCAGTACTTC. It codes for CSGDRANEQYF.

V gene TRBV7-8 combines with J gene TRBJ2-5; the D gene is possibly TRBD2 (6 bases). Trimming left V 5 bases short and J 2 bases short, with 12 bases between. This CDR3 has 14 residues. Germline V CDR1 and CDR2: SGHVS, FQNEAQ. The CDR3 coding sequence is TGTGCCAGCAGCGTAATTCTAGCGCAAGAGACCCAGTACTTC. Translated: CASSVILAQETQYF.

This clonotype was seen only a few times. The chain joins TRBV12-3 or TRBV12-4 to TRBJ1-1; no reliable D call. V was cut by 5 bases and J by 0 bases, with 7 bases left in between. This CDR3 comprises 13 residues. The CDR3 coding sequence is TGTGCCAGCAGTGTCACTTTGAACACTGAAGCTTTCTTT. Amino acids: CASSVTLNTEAFF.

A few counts support this clonotype. V is TRBV20-1 and J is TRBJ1-2; 9 nucleotides line up with TRBD1. Germline-derived CDR1 and CDR2 are DFQATT and SNEGSKA (reference sequence). This CDR3 has 13 residues. The J segment lost 4 bases and the V segment lost 1 base, leaving 1 base of the junction unmatched. The CDR3: CSARGDRAYGYTF. CDR3 nucleotide sequence: TGCAGTGCTAGAGGGGACAGGGCCTATGGCTACACCTTC.

The chain links TRBV10-1 to TRBJ2-7; D possibly matches TRBD1 or TRBD2 (5 bases each). The V end was cut by 4 bases, the J end by 2 bases, with 15 bases between. This CDR3 comprises 15 residues. Germline V gene data show CDR1 as WNHNN and CDR2 as SYGVQD (reference sequence). CDR3 nucleotide sequence: TGCGCCAGCAGTGTCACCGGGACCATAACCTACGAGCAGTACTTC. Its protein is CASSVTGTITYEQYF.

This rearrangement joins TRBV20-1 to TRBJ2-1; no clear D. The CDR3 totals 14 residues. Germline lookup yields CDR1 DFQATT and CDR2 SNEGSKA (reference sequence). V was pared by 3 bases and J by 0 bases, with 9 bases between. CDR3 amino acids: CSASFESSYNEQFF. CDR3 DNA: TGCAGTGCTAGTTTTGAAAGCTCCTACAATGAGCAGTTCTTC.

This clonotype was observed a handful of times. As DNA, the CDR3 is TGTGCCAGTAGCCCGCCTATGAACACTGAAGCTTTCTTT. It yields the protein CASSPPMNTEAFF. The chain recombines TRBV19 with TRBJ1-1; no clear D. There are 13 residues in the CDR3. The V end lost 6 bases, the J end lost 0 bases, and 8 bases lay between the germline ends. Germline V lookup: CDR1 LNHDA, CDR2 SQIVND (reference sequence).

The sample holds a few counts of this clonotype. The CDR3 region is CASSLRLAGAWETQYF. Written as DNA, the CDR3 is TGCGCCAGCAGCCTGCGACTAGCGGGGGCTTGGGAGACCCAGTACTTC. The rearrangement links TRBV4-1 to TRBJ2-5; the match to TRBD2 covers 12 bases. Germline CDR1 is MGHRA and CDR2 is YSYEKL. CDR3 length equals 16 residues. V dropped 4 bases and J dropped 5; count of bases not matched to a gene: 8.

This clonotype came up a few times. V usage is TRBV6-2 or TRBV6-3 and J usage is TRBJ2-5; unclear D gene. The CDR3 length is 13 residues. Germline CDR1 and CDR2: MNHEY and SVGEGT. V was pared by 4 bases and J by 11 bases, with 17 bases between. CDR3 DNA sequence: TGTGCCAGCAGTTTAGGTAACCAGCTGGAGCAGTACTTC. Translation: CASSLGNQLEQYF.

This clonotype appeared a few times. The chain links TRBV14 to TRBJ2-3; D gene uncertain. The CDR3 extends over 15 amino acids. Germline V gene lookup returns CDR1 SGHDN and CDR2 FVKESK. V was cut by 1 base and J by 6 bases, with 14 bases left in between. CDR3 sequence: CASSQAHPNLDTQYF. The CDR3 nucleotides are TGTGCCAGCAGCCAAGCTCATCCGAACCTGGATACGCAGTATTTT.

A few counts support this clonotype. The CDR3 sequence is CASSVVMTGDAFF. The CDR3 nucleotides read TGTGCCAGCAGCGTAGTTATGACAGGGGACGCTTTCTTT. The chain couples TRBV9 to TRBJ1-1; 8 bases fit TRBD1. Looked up from germline, CDR1 is SGDLS and CDR2 is YYNGEE. This CDR3 spans 13 amino acids. Germline trimming cut 0 bases from V and 11 bases from J; bases unmatched to any gene: 6. The full variable domain, completed using reference TRBV9 and TRBJ1-1, is DSGVTQTPKHLITATGQRVTLRCSPRSGDLSVYWYQQSLDQGLQFLIQYYNGEERAKGNILERFSAQQFPDLHSELNLSSLELGDSALYFCASSVVMTGDAFFGQGTRLTVV.

Remarks on this clonotype: The junction departs from the called germline gene at one end, perhaps through a read error. The chain joins TRBV28 to TRBJ1-2; D is ambiguous. Germline V gene lookup returns CDR1 MDHEN and CDR2 SYDVKM. This CDR3 contains 14 residues. CDR3 in amino acids: CASILYALNYGYTF. DNA for the CDR3: TGTGCCAGCATTTTATACGCGCTAAACTATGGCTACACCTTC.

The table lists this clonotype with a few counts. This rearrangement joins TRBV29-1 to TRBJ2-7; 8 nucleotides match TRBD1. The CDR3 consists of 13 residues. The germline V gene encodes CDR1 SQVTM and CDR2 ANQGSEA. The V gene end was trimmed by 6 bases and the J gene end by 6 bases; junction bases not matched to a gene: 10. The CDR3 DNA is TGCAGCGTGGCATGGACAGGGAACGGCGAGCAGTACTTC. Its protein product is CSVAWTGNGEQYF.

This clonotype occurred a few times. V usage is TRBV20-1 and J usage is TRBJ2-1; 8 bases map to TRBD2. This CDR3 spans 12 amino acids. Trimming cost V 4 bases and J 7 bases; bases outside gene matches: 3. Germline CDR1 and CDR2: DFQATT and SNEGSKA (reference sequence). DNA for the CDR3: TGCAGTGCTACCGGGGGGGCTAATGAGCAGTTCTTC. Translated, it gives CSATGGANEQFF.

The V gene is TRBV10-3, the J gene TRBJ2-5; weak D call: TRBD1 (7 bases). Trimming took off 10 bases at V and 2 bases at J, with 14 bases between the two ends. The CDR3 is made up of 13 amino acids. Germline V gene lookup returns CDR1 ENHRY and CDR2 SYGVKD. CDR3 protein: CATTAGQQETQYF. The CDR3 DNA follows: TGTGCCACCACTGCGGGACAGCAAGAGACCCAGTACTTC.

The rearrangement links TRBV20-1 to TRBJ2-7; 9 bases align to TRBD2. Germline CDR1 reads DFQATT; CDR2 reads SNEGSKA (reference sequence). This CDR3 is 15 amino acids long. V lost 2 bases to trimming and J lost 0 bases; unmatched junction nucleotides: 5. In DNA, the CDR3 is TGCAGTGCTAGATCGCTAGCGGGGAGCTCCTACGAGCAGTACTTC. Translation gives CSARSLAGSSYEQYF.

This clonotype was detected a few times. The chain uses TRBV4-1 and TRBJ2-7, with TRBD1 matching 8 bases. The CDR3 contains 15 residues. Per the germline V gene, CDR1 is MGHRA and CDR2 is YSYEKL. The V segment lost 0 bases and the J segment 5 bases; nucleotides outside the gene matches: 6. The DNA for the CDR3 is TGCGCCAGCAGCCAAGACGTTACAGGGGGGAACGAGCAGTACTTC. Residues: CASSQDVTGGNEQYF.

This clonotype was seen a few times. The chain is built from TRBV18 and TRBJ2-7, with 8 positions matching TRBD2. Trimming removed 0 bases from V and 3 bases from J; junction bases left unmatched: 7. This CDR3 is built from 16 residues. The germline V gene has CDR1 KGHSH and CDR2 LQKENI. This CDR3 reads CASSPPGLGLDYEQYF. The CDR3 DNA follows: TGTGCCAGCTCACCACCGGGATTGGGACTAGACTACGAGCAGTACTTC.

The chain has TRBV11-2 and TRBJ2-1; 9 bases are a match to TRBD2. Matching the DNA end better, TRBJ2-7 makes the J call doubtful. The CDR3 consists of 14 residues. The germline V gene has CDR1 SGHAT and CDR2 FQNNGV. The CDR3 here is CASSFLAGSAEQYF. CDR3 bases: TGTGCCAGCAGCTTTCTAGCGGGATCTGCTGAGCAGTACTTC.

The J gene is TRBJ2-4, the V gene TRBV5-1; a weak D match, TRBD2 (6 bases). The CDR3 covers 16 residues. The ends were cut back, 3 bases at V and 13 bases at J, with 26 bases in the middle. CDR1 is SGHRS and CDR2 is YFSETQ in the germline V gene. The DNA of the CDR3 is TGCGCCAGCAGCTCGCTTGCGGCCCCGGACTACAATGAGCAGTACTTC. The encoded protein is CASSSLAAPDYNEQYF. The full variable domain, with the rest looked up from reference TRBV5-1 and TRBJ2-4, is KAGVTQTPRYLIKTRGQQVTLSCSPISGHRSVSWYQQTPGQGLQFLFEYFSETQRNKGNFPGRFSGRQFSNSRSEMNVSTLELGDSALYLCASSSLAAPDYNEQYFGAGTRLSVL.